This TCR beta chain comes out of a study of cytomegalovirus exposure and HLA in healthy donors. Study-level findings and limits: Reportedly, HLA-A and HLA-B alleles of most subjects were accurately predicted from TCR beta. The study assumed roughly uniform donor sequencing depth for presence/absence analyses.

The study ran its PCR with 60 Vbeta and 13 Jbeta primers. The protocol was immunoSEQ multiplex PCR, while the TCRdb copy is restricted to in-frame clones and leaves out a portion. Among 250,000 to 350,000 clones listed, roughly 89% were seen once. Concerning this clone itself: The antigen remains undetermined.

The CDR3 consists of 15 residues. V lost 2 bases, J lost 5 bases, and 3 bases stayed unmatched. The V gene's germline CDR1 is MGHRA and CDR2 YSYEKL. Sequenced input: PBMCs. The V call is TRBV4-1, the J call TRBJ2-1; 10 nucleotides align to TRBD2. The sequence was collected from a man aged 35-49 years in good health and CMV-seropositive. The CDR3 region is CASSQTSGENNEQFF. The CDR3 nucleotides read TGCGCCAGCAGCCAAACTAGCGGGGAAAACAATGAGCAGTTCTTC.